The 27 T cell receptor beta chains below were found in one sample sequenced in a study of OX40 agonist ivuxolimab in advanced cancers. TCRdb's table, derived via immunoSEQ multiplex PCR, lists solely in-frame clones and lacks some. The sample includes 50,000 to 55,000 clones, 80% seen only once; the top ten take roughly 3.9%. The starting material was CD4+ or CD8+ T cells sorted from blood, obtained in a trial of the OX40 agonist ivuxolimab. These receptor sequences come from an adult with an advanced solid tumor such as melanoma, head and neck, liver or kidney cancer.

The V and J genes are TRBV10-1 and TRBJ2-2; possibly TRBD2 for D (6 bases). V lost 3 bases, J lost 3 bases, and 8 bases lay in between. Germline lookup yields CDR1 WNHNN and CDR2 SYGVQD (reference sequence). The CDR3 has 14 residues. CDR3 region: CASSDGGDTGELFF. The CDR3 bases are TGCGCCAGCAGTGATGGAGGGGACACCGGGGAGCTGTTTTTT.

The V call is TRBV18, the J call TRBJ2-3; D remains unclear. There are 14 residues in the CDR3. Per germline, CDR1 KGHSH and CDR2 LQKENI. V was trimmed by 2 bases and J by 4 bases, leaving 10 bases between them. As DNA, the CDR3 is TGTGCCAGCTCACCATCCTCGCACCCAGATACGCAGTATTTT. This sequence encodes CASSPSSHPDTQYF.

V usage is TRBV19 and J usage is TRBJ1-3; TRBD1 matches at 9 bases. Trimming at V came to 3 bases and at J to 2 bases, leaving 2 bases not matched to a gene. Germline assignment: CDR1 LNHDA and CDR2 SQIVND (reference sequence). The CDR3 runs to 15 residues. The CDR3 protein is CASSIRTGAGNTIYF. DNA for the CDR3: TGTGCCAGTAGTATCCGGACAGGGGCTGGAAACACCATATATTTT.

This clone was recorded at least ten times. The V and J genes are TRBV5-1 and TRBJ1-2; 10 positions agree with TRBD1. Germline V lookup: CDR1 SGHRS, CDR2 YFSETQ. There are 17 residues in the CDR3. V was pared by 3 bases and J by 4 bases, with 12 bases of the junction left unmatched. The CDR3 loop reads CASSSFVTGQGSYGYTF. The CDR3 DNA reads as TGCGCCAGCAGCTCTTTCGTTACGGGACAGGGGTCCTATGGCTACACCTTC. Full variable domain (missing parts from reference TRBV5-1 and TRBJ1-2): KAGVTQTPRYLIKTRGQQVTLSCSPISGHRSVSWYQQTPGQGLQFLFEYFSETQRNKGNFPGRFSGRQFSNSRSEMNVSTLELGDSALYLCASSSFVTGQGSYGYTFGSGTRLTVV.

The CDR3, as DNA: TGTGCCAGCAGTGAAGCTCGGGGGGAGAGCGAAAAACTGTTTTTT. It specifies CASSEARGESEKLFF. This chain joins TRBV6-1 and TRBJ1-4, with D perhaps TRBD1 (5 bases). Trimming left V 0 bases short and J 8 bases short, with 13 bases between. CDR1 is MNHNS, CDR2 SASEGT, per germline. The CDR3 is 15 residues long.

This clone was picked up a small number of times. V is TRBV11-2 and J is TRBJ2-7, with a tentative D call TRBD2 (6 bases). Between the trimmed V and J ends, which lost 1 base and 0 bases, there was a span of 10 bases. The CDR3 has 15 residues. CDR1 is SGHAT, CDR2 FQNNGV, per germline. The CDR3 DNA sequence: TGTGCCAGCAGCTTAGCTAGCGCGAGCTCCTACGAGCAGTACTTC. Translated, it gives CASSLASASSYEQYF.

The sample holds one count of this clone. The rearrangement links TRBV7-2 to TRBJ2-3; D gene ambiguous. The CDR3 has 15 amino acids. V lost 0 bases and J 0 bases, leaving 7 bases between the germline ends. Germline V CDR1 and CDR2: SGHTA, FQGNSA. In DNA, the CDR3 is TGTGCCAGCAGCTTAGCATCCTGGAGCACAGATACGCAGTATTTT. Protein sequence: CASSLASWSTDTQYF.

This clone was detected only a few times. V gene TRBV18 combines with J gene TRBJ1-2, with TRBD1 matching 7 bases. Germline CDR1 and CDR2: KGHSH and LQKENI. V lost 3 bases, J lost 0 bases, and 4 bases stayed unmatched. CDR3 size: 15 residues. As DNA, the CDR3 is TGTGCCAGCTCACCTTCGACAGGGTCTAACTATGGCTACACCTTC. It specifies CASSPSTGSNYGYTF.

This clone was observed once. The rearrangement links TRBV27 to TRBJ2-7; D assignment may be TRBD1 or TRBD2 (5 bases each). V dropped 6 bases and J dropped 0 bases, with 15 bases sitting between them. The CDR3 has 15 amino acids. Germline loops: CDR1 MNHEY, CDR2 SMNVEV (reference sequence). The CDR3 DNA sequence: TGTGCCAGCAGCCCGATGGGGGAGACCTCCTACGAGCAGTACTTC. Protein sequence: CASSPMGETSYEQYF.

The V and J genes are TRBV6-5 and TRBJ2-5; TRBD1 agrees at 9 bases. After removal of 2 bases from V and 2 bases from J, the junction contained 3 bases not matched to a gene. The CDR3 is made up of 15 amino acids. The germline V gene encodes CDR1 MNHEY and CDR2 SVGAGI. CDR3 DNA: TGTGCCAGCAGTTACCCGGGACAGGGTCAAGAGACCCAGTACTTC. Translation gives CASSYPGQGQETQYF.

The genes are TRBV5-1 and TRBJ2-1, with 9 bases aligning to TRBD2. J was trimmed by 4 bases and V by 3 bases; bases with no gene match: 14. Germline V gene data show CDR1 as SGHRS and CDR2 as YFSETQ. CDR3 length: 18 amino acids. The CDR3 DNA is TGCGCCAGCAGCTCGCGCACCCTACTAGCGGGCGGGTACAATGAGCAGTTCTTC. It specifies CASSSRTLLAGGYNEQFF.

This chain uses TRBV5-1 with TRBJ2-1; 10 bases map to TRBD1. Germline V gene data show CDR1 as SGHRS and CDR2 as YFSETQ. CDR3 length equals 16 residues. V lost 4 bases, J lost 4 bases, and 8 bases stayed unmatched. Here the CDR3 reads CASSLSGQGVYNEQFF. CDR3 bases: TGCGCCAGCAGCCTGTCCGGACAGGGGGTTTACAATGAGCAGTTCTTC.

The chain combines TRBV6-5 with TRBJ2-7, with D possibly matching TRBD1 (5 bases). V was pared by 6 bases and J by 3 bases, with 9 bases between. This CDR3 contains 12 residues. Per germline, CDR1 MNHEY and CDR2 SVGAGI. CDR3 DNA sequence: TGTGCCAGCAGGCCTGACAGCTACGAGCAGTACTTC. Protein product: CASRPDSYEQYF.

The chain uses TRBV5-1 and TRBJ2-2, with TRBD2 matching over 7 bases. Trimming took 4 bases from V and 2 from J; bases not matched to a gene: 5. The CDR3 runs to 15 residues. The germline gives CDR1 SGHRS, CDR2 YFSETQ. The CDR3 protein is CASSPGLVNTGELFF. DNA for the CDR3: TGCGCCAGCAGCCCCGGACTAGTCAACACCGGGGAGCTGTTTTTT. Full variable domain (missing parts from reference TRBV5-1 and TRBJ2-2): KAGVTQTPRYLIKTRGQQVTLSCSPISGHRSVSWYQQTPGQGLQFLFEYFSETQRNKGNFPGRFSGRQFSNSRSEMNVSTLELGDSALYLCASSPGLVNTGELFFGEGSRLTVL.

The chain recombines TRBV15 with TRBJ2-3; D is perhaps TRBD1 (5 bases). Trimming stripped 0 bases from V and 1 base from J, with 5 bases between. CDR1 and CDR2 from the germline V gene are LNHNV and YYDKDF (reference sequence). This CDR3 has 14 residues. The CDR3 region is CATSREQGTDTQYF. In DNA form, the CDR3 reads TGTGCCACCAGCAGAGAACAGGGCACAGATACGCAGTATTTT. The full variable domain, in which reference TRBV15 and TRBJ2-3 provide the parts outside the CDR3, is DAMVIQNPRYQVTQFGKPVTLSCSQTLNHNVMYWYQQKSSQAPKLLFHYYDKDFNNEADTPDNFQSRRPNTSFCFLDIRSPGLGDTAMYLCATSREQGTDTQYFGPGTRLTVL.

This clone was counted once. The V and J genes are TRBV5-1 and TRBJ1-3, with D possibly TRBD1 on 5 matching bases. Deletions cut 4 bases from V and 0 bases from J, with 11 bases between. The CDR3 consists of 15 residues. Germline CDR1 reads SGHRS; CDR2 reads YFSETQ. CDR3 sequence (DNA): TGCGCCAGCAGCGATGGCCAGGGCTCTGGAAACACCATATATTTT. Translated, it gives CASSDGQGSGNTIYF.

The gene calls are TRBV28 and TRBJ2-1; D is perhaps TRBD2 (5 bases). This CDR3 has 15 residues. Trimming shortened V by 3 bases and J by 7 bases, and 16 bases separated the two germline ends. CDR1 is MDHEN, CDR2 SYDVKM, per germline. The CDR3 is CASSFGSPRGNEQFF. Here the CDR3 DNA reads TGTGCCAGCAGTTTTGGGTCACCCCGGGGTAATGAGCAGTTCTTC.

The chain couples TRBV5-1 to TRBJ2-2; D perhaps matches TRBD1 (6 bases). V shed 4 bases and J shed 6 bases, with 19 bases lying between them. The germline V gene encodes CDR1 SGHRS and CDR2 YFSETQ. CDR3 length equals 16 residues. CDR3 bases: TGCGCCAGCAGCCTTAGGACAGCCCAGGACGCCGGGGAGCTGTTTTTT. This codes for CASSLRTAQDAGELFF.

The rearrangement links TRBV18 to TRBJ1-2; 7 bases line up with TRBD1. Per germline, CDR1 KGHSH and CDR2 LQKENI. J lost 4 bases, V lost 3 bases, and 14 bases had no gene match. This CDR3 has 17 residues. The CDR3: CASSPTGTANLIYGYTF. The DNA of the CDR3 is TGTGCCAGCTCACCTACCGGGACAGCGAATTTGATCTATGGCTACACCTTC. Filled out from reference TRBV18 and TRBJ1-2, the complete variable domain reads NAGVMQNPRHLVRRRGQEARLRCSPMKGHSHVYWYRQLPEEGLKFMVYLQKENIIDESGMPKERFSAEFPKEGPSILRIQQVVRGDSAAYFCASSPTGTANLIYGYTFGSGTRLTVV.

The chain has TRBV5-6 and TRBJ2-3; 11 bases match TRBD2. CDR1 is SGHDT and CDR2 is YYEEEE in the germline V gene. The CDR3 is 14 residues long. V was clipped by 4 bases and J by 6 bases; unmatched bases: 4. The CDR3 coding sequence is TGTGCCAGCAGCCTACTAGCGGGAGCCGATACGCAGTATTTT. It is translated as CASSLLAGADTQYF.

The chain is built from TRBV18 and TRBJ1-1, with unresolved D. V was cut by 3 bases and J by 2 bases, with 13 bases left in between. The CDR3 length is 15 residues. The germline V gene encodes CDR1 KGHSH and CDR2 LQKENI. Here the CDR3 reads CASSPRGGRNTEAFF. CDR3 DNA: TGTGCCAGCTCACCTAGAGGCGGGAGAAACACTGAAGCTTTCTTT.

The chain links TRBV28 to TRBJ2-7; TRBD1 agrees at 10 bases. CDR1 and CDR2 from the germline V gene are MDHEN and SYDVKM. With 7 bases clipped from V and 0 bases from J, the junction kept 3 bases outside the gene matches. This CDR3 contains 14 residues. The CDR3 protein is CASIGTGDSYEQYF. CDR3 coding DNA: TGTGCCAGCATCGGGACAGGGGACTCCTACGAGCAGTACTTC.

This chain connects TRBV10-3 to TRBJ2-7; D not certain. Trimming took 0 bases from V and 5 from J, leaving 11 bases between them. Germline lookup yields CDR1 ENHRY and CDR2 SYGVKD. The CDR3 totals 14 residues. CDR3 DNA: TGTGCCATCAGTGAGTCGTTCCCTCCTGACGAGCAGTACTTC. This sequence encodes CAISESFPPDEQYF.

V usage is TRBV19 and J usage is TRBJ1-6, with no clear D. V dropped 5 bases and J dropped 0 bases, with 11 bases sitting between them. Germline lookup yields CDR1 LNHDA and CDR2 SQIVND (reference sequence). The CDR3 sequence is 16 residues long. The CDR3 is CASSADGSSYNSPLHF. The CDR3 nucleotides read TGTGCCAGTAGTGCGGACGGGAGCTCCTATAATTCACCCCTCCACTTT.

The chain is built from TRBV5-1 and TRBJ1-6; 7 positions agree with TRBD1. This CDR3 spans 15 amino acids. CDR1 and CDR2 from the germline V gene are SGHRS and YFSETQ. Germline trimming cut 2 bases from V and 5 bases from J; bases unmatched to any gene: 4. The CDR3 spells CASSLPGTDNSPLHF. DNA for the CDR3: TGCGCCAGCAGCTTACCCGGGACAGATAATTCACCCCTCCACTTT.

The gene calls are TRBV5-1 and TRBJ1-1; D gene unclear. There are 15 residues in the CDR3. V lost 5 bases, J lost 0 bases, and 14 bases lay in between. In germline, CDR1 is SGHRS, CDR2 YFSETQ. The CDR3 loop reads CASSTTQRVNTEAFF. The DNA for the CDR3 is TGCGCCAGCAGTACGACGCAGCGGGTGAACACTGAAGCTTTCTTT. Full variable domain (remainder filled in from reference TRBV5-1 and TRBJ1-1): KAGVTQTPRYLIKTRGQQVTLSCSPISGHRSVSWYQQTPGQGLQFLFEYFSETQRNKGNFPGRFSGRQFSNSRSEMNVSTLELGDSALYLCASSTTQRVNTEAFFGQGTRLTVV.

The rearrangement links TRBV7-9 to TRBJ2-3, with a weak D call TRBD1 (6 bases). Germline values: CDR1 SEHNR, CDR2 FQNEAQ (reference sequence). Between the trimmed V and J ends, which lost 5 bases and 3 bases, there was a span of 21 bases. The CDR3 totals 17 residues. The CDR3 coding sequence is TGTGCCAGCAGCCTAGGGGCTGTGGGGGCGCGGACAGATACGCAGTATTTT. Its protein is CASSLGAVGARTDTQYF.